The following is a T cell receptor (beta chain) sequence with its context. Its antigen is undetermined. The data were obtained in a study of identical twins' blood T cells. Study results and caveats: Environmental influences on twin similarity could not be excluded. Shared CDR3 clonotype counts tracked mainly the product of cloneset sizes. Each donor's most abundant TCRbeta clonotypes shared more CDR3 sequences with her twin than unrelated donors.

TCRdb processed the 5' RACE reads anew with MiXCR; each CDR3 protein has one entry. The sample includes hundreds of thousands of distinct CDR3 sequences, 28% of them seen just once. Six healthy women, forming three identical twin pairs, donated samples. The V and J ends lost 0 bases and 7 bases respectively, with 6 bases between them. From germline, CDR1 is SGHAT and CDR2 FQNNGV. There are 13 residues in the CDR3. The V and J genes are TRBV11-2 and TRBJ1-4; D is undetermined. The clonotype was recovered from a woman aged 18-49 years in good health. Specimen: PBMCs. Here the CDR3 DNA reads TGTGCCAGCAGCTTAGAGAGAGGTGAAAAACTGTTTTTT. Translated, it gives CASSLERGEKLFF.